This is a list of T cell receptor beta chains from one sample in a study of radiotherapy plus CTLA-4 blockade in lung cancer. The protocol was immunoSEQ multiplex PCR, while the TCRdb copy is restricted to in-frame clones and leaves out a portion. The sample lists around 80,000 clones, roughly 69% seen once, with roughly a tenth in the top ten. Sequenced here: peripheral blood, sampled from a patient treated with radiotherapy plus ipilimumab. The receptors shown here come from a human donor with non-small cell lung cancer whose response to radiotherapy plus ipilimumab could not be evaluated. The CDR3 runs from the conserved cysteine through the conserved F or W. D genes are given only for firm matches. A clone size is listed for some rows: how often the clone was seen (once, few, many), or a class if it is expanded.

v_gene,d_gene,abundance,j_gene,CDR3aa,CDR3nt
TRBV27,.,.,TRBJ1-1,CASSSPRGNMNTEAFF,TGTGCCAGCAGTTCCCCCCGTGGCAACATGAACACTGAAGCTTTCTTT
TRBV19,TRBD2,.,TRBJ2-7,CASSIILAGATSYEQYF,TGTGCCAGTAGTATTATTCTAGCGGGAGCGACCTCCTACGAGCAGTACTTC
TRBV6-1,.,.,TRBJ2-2,CASSERIYSTGELFF,TGTGCCAGCAGTGAACGAATCTACAGCACCGGGGAGCTGTTTTTT
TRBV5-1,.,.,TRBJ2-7,CASSLPGAYEQYF,TGCGCCAGCAGCTTACCAGGCGCCTACGAGCAGTACTTC
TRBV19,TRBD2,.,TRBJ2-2,CASSIARTSGSSGELFF,TGTGCCAGTAGTATAGCTCGGACTAGCGGGAGTTCCGGGGAGCTGTTTTTT
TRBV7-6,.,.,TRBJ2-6,CASSLYGGTSLSGANVLTF,TGTGCCAGCAGCTTATACGGGGGAACCAGCCTCTCTGGGGCCAACGTCCTGACTTTC
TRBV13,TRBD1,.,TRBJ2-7,CASTTTGGSYEQYF,TGTGCCAGCACTACGACAGGGGGTTCTTACGAGCAGTACTTC
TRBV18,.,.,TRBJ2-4,CASSPMRAGAKNIQYF,TGTGCCAGCTCACCAATGAGGGCAGGAGCCAAAAACATTCAGTACTTC
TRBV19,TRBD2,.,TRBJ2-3,CASKVSGRSDTQYF,TGTGCCAGTAAGGTTAGCGGGAGATCAGATACGCAGTATTTT
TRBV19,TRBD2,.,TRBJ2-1,CASSSTGTSGSHEQFF,TGTGCCAGTAGTAGTACGGGGACTAGCGGGAGCCATGAGCAGTTCTTC
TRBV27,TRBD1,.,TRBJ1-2,CASSHRDSFYGYTF,TGTGCCAGCAGTCACCGGGACAGCTTCTATGGCTACACCTTC
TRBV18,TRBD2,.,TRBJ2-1,CASSPPSGRLGEQFF,TGTGCCAGCTCACCACCTAGCGGGAGGCTCGGTGAGCAGTTCTTC
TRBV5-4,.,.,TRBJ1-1,CASSLGGGRVTEAFF,TGTGCCAGCAGCCTCGGGGGGGGAAGGGTCACTGAAGCTTTCTTT
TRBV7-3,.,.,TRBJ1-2,CASSLTGGAASYGYTF,TGTGCCAGCAGCTTAACAGGAGGGGCAGCCAGCTATGGCTACACCTTC
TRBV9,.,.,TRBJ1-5,CASSAGDQPQHF,TGTGCCAGCAGCGCAGGGGATCAGCCCCAGCATTTT
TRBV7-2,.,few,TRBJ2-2,CASSLRWRGRVDTGELFF,TGTGCCAGCAGCTTAAGGTGGCGGGGCAGGGTCGACACCGGGGAGCTGTTTTTT
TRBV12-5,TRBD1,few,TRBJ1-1,CASGFGDRGTEAFF,TGTGCTAGTGGTTTCGGGGACAGGGGGACTGAAGCTTTCTTT
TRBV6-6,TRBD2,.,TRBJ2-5,CASRISGGTQETQYF,TGTGCCAGCAGGATTAGCGGGGGGACCCAAGAGACCCAGTACTTC
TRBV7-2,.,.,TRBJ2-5,CASSLGLGQETQYF,TGTGCCAGCAGCTTAGGACTAGGGCAAGAGACCCAGTACTTC
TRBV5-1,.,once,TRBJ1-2,CASSLEPGRGSYGYTF,TGCGCCAGCAGCTTGGAGCCAGGCCGAGGGAGCTATGGCTACACCTTC
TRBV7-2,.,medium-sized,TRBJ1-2,CASSLDGYGYTF,TGTGCCAGCAGCTTAGACGGCTATGGCTACACCTTC
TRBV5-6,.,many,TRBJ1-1,CASTLQGEAFF,TGTGCCAGCACCCTACAGGGTGAAGCTTTCTTT
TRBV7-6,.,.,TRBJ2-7,CASSRDNSYEQYF,TGTGCCAGCAGCCGGGACAACTCCTACGAGCAGTACTTC
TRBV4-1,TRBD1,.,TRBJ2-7,CASSQGQGSYEQYF,TGCGCCAGCAGCCAAGGACAGGGCTCCTACGAGCAGTACTTC
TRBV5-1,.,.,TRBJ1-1,CASSLAPAGEGWNTEAFF,TGCGCCAGCAGCTTGGCCCCGGCAGGGGAGGGTTGGAACACTGAAGCTTTCTTT
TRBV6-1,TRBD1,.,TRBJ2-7,CASSRTGGSSYEQYF,TGTGCCAGCAGTAGGACAGGGGGCTCTTCCTACGAGCAGTACTTC
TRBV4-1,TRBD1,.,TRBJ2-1,CASSQDPDRGLPNEQFF,TGCGCCAGCAGCCAAGATCCGGACAGGGGGTTGCCCAATGAGCAGTTCTTC
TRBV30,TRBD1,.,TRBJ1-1,CAWRTGQTEAFF,TGTGCCTGGAGGACAGGGCAGACTGAAGCTTTCTTT
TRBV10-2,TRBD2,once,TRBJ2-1,CASSLGLAGGPNNEQFF,TGCGCCAGCAGCCTCGGACTAGCGGGAGGACCCAACAATGAGCAGTTCTTC
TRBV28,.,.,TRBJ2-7,CASTPRRQPYEQYF,TGTGCCAGCACCCCTCGGCGGCAACCCTACGAGCAGTACTTC
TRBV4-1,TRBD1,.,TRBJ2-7,CASSPGTGVIRGEQYF,TGCGCCAGCAGCCCGGGGACAGGGGTTATTCGGGGCGAGCAGTACTTC
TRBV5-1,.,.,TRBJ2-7,CASSFTGFYEQYF,TGCGCCAGCAGCTTTACAGGGTTTTACGAGCAGTACTTC
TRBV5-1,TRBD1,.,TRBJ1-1,CASSYLTGSNTEAFF,TGCGCCAGCAGCTACTTGACAGGGTCGAACACTGAAGCTTTCTTT
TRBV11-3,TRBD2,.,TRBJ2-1,CASSLVAGGPTTEQFF,TGTGCCAGCAGCTTAGTAGCGGGAGGGCCAACAACCGAGCAGTTCTTC
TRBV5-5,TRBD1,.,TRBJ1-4,CASNVDRGAEKLFF,TGTGCCAGCAATGTCGACAGGGGGGCTGAAAAACTGTTTTTT
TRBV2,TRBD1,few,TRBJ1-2,CATHTTGARYGYTF,TGTGCCACCCATACCACAGGGGCCCGCTATGGCTACACCTTC
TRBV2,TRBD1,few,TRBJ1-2,CASSGQGGGYTF,TGTGCCAGCAGCGGACAGGGGGGTGGCTACACCTTC